The rows below give T cell receptor beta chains drawn from one sample of a study of T-cell memory formation after mild COVID-19. TCRdb re-analysed the 5' RACE reads in MiXCR, keeping a single row per CDR3 protein. Counted here are fewer than 250,000 distinct CDR3 sequences, 27% occurring once; the ten biggest clones make up 11%. Specimen: PBMCs or a T cell subset sorted from them (not recorded which). These receptors were obtained from an adult woman who had mild COVID-19 (a few samples of this study predate the infection). Cell type and time point are not known. Both conserved end residues are part of each CDR3. The D gene is left open where the match is weak. Clone size is given for some rows only: seen once, a few or many times, or a class if the clone is expanded.

clone_size: many; d_call: .; v_call: TRBV5-1; j_call: TRBJ2-7; cdr3_aa: CASSLESLGGYEQYF; cdr3_nt: TGCGCCAGCAGCTTGGAAAGTTTAGGGGGGTACGAGCAGTACTTC
clone_size: .; d_call: .; v_call: TRBV9; j_call: TRBJ2-2; cdr3_aa: CASSLRVTGELFF; cdr3_nt: TGTGCCAGCAGCCTTAGGGTCACCGGGGAGCTGTTTTTT
clone_size: few; d_call: .; v_call: TRBV6-5; j_call: TRBJ1-1; cdr3_aa: CASRLDGIYTEAFF; cdr3_nt: TGTGCCAGCAGACTTGACGGAATATACACTGAAGCTTTCTTT
clone_size: few; d_call: .; v_call: TRBV7-9; j_call: TRBJ2-1; cdr3_aa: CASSPILGPVDEQFF; cdr3_nt: TGTGCCAGCAGCCCCATCCTCGGACCGGTCGATGAGCAGTTCTTC
clone_size: .; d_call: .; v_call: TRBV12-3/TRBV12-4; j_call: TRBJ1-4; cdr3_aa: CASKRSTNEKLFF; cdr3_nt: TGTGCCAGCAAGCGTTCAACTAATGAAAAACTGTTTTTT
clone_size: few; d_call: .; v_call: TRBV6-1; j_call: TRBJ2-3; cdr3_aa: CASSAKVAVFADTQYF; cdr3_nt: TGTGCCAGCAGTGCTAAGGTAGCGGTGTTCGCAGATACGCAGTATTTT
clone_size: .; d_call: TRBD1; v_call: TRBV15; j_call: TRBJ2-5; cdr3_aa: CATSRTGLRETQYF; cdr3_nt: TGTGCCACCAGCAGGACAGGGCTTCGAGAGACCCAGTACTTC
clone_size: .; d_call: TRBD2; v_call: TRBV12-3/TRBV12-4; j_call: TRBJ2-7; cdr3_aa: CASSIRTSGGEQYF; cdr3_nt: TGTGCCAGCAGCATCCGGACTAGCGGGGGCGAGCAGTACTTC
clone_size: .; d_call: .; v_call: TRBV5-1; j_call: TRBJ2-5; cdr3_aa: CASSAEGAGIKYF; cdr3_nt: TGCGCCAGCAGCGCCGAAGGGGCGGGAATTAAGTACTTC
clone_size: .; d_call: .; v_call: TRBV5-5; j_call: TRBJ2-5; cdr3_aa: CASSLALVYVETQYF; cdr3_nt: TGTGCCAGCAGCTTGGCCTTAGTTTATGTGGAGACCCAGTACTTC
clone_size: few; d_call: TRBD1; v_call: TRBV4-1; j_call: TRBJ2-3; cdr3_aa: CASRPGTGGAGDTQYF; cdr3_nt: TGCGCCAGCAGGCCCGGGACAGGGGGCGCAGGAGATACGCAGTATTTT
clone_size: .; d_call: TRBD1; v_call: TRBV20-1; j_call: TRBJ1-1; cdr3_aa: CSAREDRGSNTEAFF; cdr3_nt: TGCAGTGCTAGAGAGGACAGGGGGTCGAACACTGAAGCTTTCTTT
clone_size: few; d_call: TRBD2; v_call: TRBV4-1; j_call: TRBJ2-3; cdr3_aa: CASSQDKRLATDTQYF; cdr3_nt: TGCGCCAGCAGCCAAGATAAGCGACTAGCGACAGATACGCAGTATTTT
clone_size: .; d_call: .; v_call: TRBV27; j_call: TRBJ2-1; cdr3_aa: CASSPQGPMSVNEQFF; cdr3_nt: TGTGCCAGCAGCCCACAGGGCCCCATGTCCGTCAATGAGCAGTTCTTC
clone_size: few; d_call: .; v_call: TRBV15; j_call: TRBJ2-7; cdr3_aa: CATSSQIAGTLSYEQYF; cdr3_nt: TGTGCCACCAGCAGCCAAATCGCCGGGACTTTGTCCTACGAGCAGTACTTC
clone_size: .; d_call: .; v_call: TRBV6-2/TRBV6-3; j_call: TRBJ2-1; cdr3_aa: CASSYPPSEQFF; cdr3_nt: TGTGCCAGCAGTTACCCCCCGTCCGAGCAGTTCTTC
clone_size: few; d_call: .; v_call: TRBV12-3/TRBV12-4; j_call: TRBJ2-2; cdr3_aa: CASSLSGGRGTGELFF; cdr3_nt: TGTGCCAGCAGTTTATCAGGGGGGAGAGGGACCGGGGAGCTGTTTTTT
clone_size: .; d_call: .; v_call: TRBV7-6; j_call: TRBJ2-5; cdr3_aa: CASDHGTLEETQYF; cdr3_nt: TGTGCCAGCGACCACGGGACACTGGAAGAGACCCAGTACTTC
clone_size: few; d_call: .; v_call: TRBV4-3; j_call: TRBJ2-5; cdr3_aa: CASSQDRAPIETQYF; cdr3_nt: TGCGCCAGCAGCCAAGATCGTGCACCGATAGAGACCCAGTACTTC
clone_size: .; d_call: .; v_call: TRBV6-5; j_call: TRBJ1-1; cdr3_aa: CASGQGKVNTEAFF; cdr3_nt: TGTGCCAGCGGGCAGGGGAAGGTGAACACTGAAGCTTTCTTT
clone_size: .; d_call: .; v_call: TRBV3-1; j_call: TRBJ2-5; cdr3_aa: CASSQAEAETQYF; cdr3_nt: TGTGCCAGCAGCCAAGCGGAGGCAGAGACCCAGTACTTC
clone_size: .; d_call: TRBD1; v_call: TRBV29-1; j_call: TRBJ2-7; cdr3_aa: CSVGLSGTGQDEQYF; cdr3_nt: TGCAGCGTTGGGCTCTCCGGGACAGGGCAGGACGAGCAGTACTTC